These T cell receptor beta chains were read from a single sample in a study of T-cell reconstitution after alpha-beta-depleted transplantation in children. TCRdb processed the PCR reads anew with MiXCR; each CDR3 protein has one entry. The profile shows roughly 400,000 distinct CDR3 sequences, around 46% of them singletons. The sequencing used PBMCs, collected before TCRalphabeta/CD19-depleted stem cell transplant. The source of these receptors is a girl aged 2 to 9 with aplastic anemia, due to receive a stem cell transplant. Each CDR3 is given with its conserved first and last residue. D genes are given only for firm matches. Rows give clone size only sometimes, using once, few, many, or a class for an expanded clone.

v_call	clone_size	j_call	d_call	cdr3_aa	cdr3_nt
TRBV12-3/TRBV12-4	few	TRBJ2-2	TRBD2	CASSFLAVKNTGELFF	TGTGCCAGCAGTTTCCTAGCGGTTAAGAACACCGGGGAGCTGTTTTTT
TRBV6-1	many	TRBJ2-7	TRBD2	CASSPTFGRERNEQYF	TGTGCCAGCAGCCCGACTTTTGGGAGGGAAAGGAACGAGCAGTACTTC
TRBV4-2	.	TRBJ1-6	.	CASSQGWDNSPLHF	TGTGCCAGCAGCCAAGGATGGGATAATTCACCCCTCCACTTT
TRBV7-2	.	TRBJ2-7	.	CASSLALEQYF	TGTGCCAGCAGCTTAGCTCTCGAGCAGTACTTC
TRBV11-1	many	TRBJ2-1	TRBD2	CASSFLAGGPISYNEQFF	TGTGCCAGCAGCTTCTTGGCGGGAGGGCCGATTTCATACAATGAGCAGTTCTTC
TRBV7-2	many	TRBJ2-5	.	CASSLTPGGETQYF	TGTGCCAGCAGCTTAACACCAGGGGGGGAGACCCAGTACTTC
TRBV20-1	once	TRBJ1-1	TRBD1	CSATQGARVNTEAFF	TGCAGTGCTACACAGGGGGCGAGGGTGAACACTGAAGCTTTCTTT
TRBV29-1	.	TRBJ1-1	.	CSVERGLQPEAFF	TGCAGCGTTGAAAGGGGCCTACAACCGGAAGCTTTCTTT
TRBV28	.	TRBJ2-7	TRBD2	CASRAGGLGEQYF	TGTGCCAGCCGAGCGGGAGGTTTGGGCGAGCAGTACTTC
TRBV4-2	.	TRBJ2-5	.	CASSPGGRGETQYF	TGTGCCAGCAGCCCCGGGGGCCGAGGAGAGACCCAGTACTTC
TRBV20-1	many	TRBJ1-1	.	CSARSPRGAFF	TGCAGTGCTAGATCTCCGAGGGGAGCTTTCTTT
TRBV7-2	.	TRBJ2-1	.	CASSWSLHEQFF	TGTGCCAGCAGCTGGTCGCTCCATGAGCAGTTCTTC
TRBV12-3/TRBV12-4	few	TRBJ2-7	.	CASSSLPGASEQYF	TGTGCCAGCAGTTCCCTTCCGGGAGCGAGCGAGCAGTACTTC
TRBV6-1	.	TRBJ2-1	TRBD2	CASSRSGGAGEQFF	TGTGCCAGCAGTCGAAGCGGGGGGGCAGGGGAGCAGTTCTTC
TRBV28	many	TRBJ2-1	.	CASGKEVDEQFF	TGTGCCAGCGGAAAGGAGGTCGATGAGCAGTTCTTC
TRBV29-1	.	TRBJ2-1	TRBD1	CSVEDRGRNEQFF	TGCAGCGTTGAGGACAGGGGGCGCAATGAGCAGTTCTTC
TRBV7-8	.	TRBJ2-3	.	CASSYSRDFYGTDTQYF	TGTGCCAGCAGCTACAGCCGGGACTTTTATGGCACAGATACGCAGTATTTT
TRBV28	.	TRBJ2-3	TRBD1	CASSKGQRGADTQYF	TGTGCCAGCAGCAAGGGACAGAGAGGGGCAGATACGCAGTATTTT
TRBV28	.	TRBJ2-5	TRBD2	CASSLGEGLAEETQYF	TGTGCCAGCAGTTTAGGAGAGGGGCTAGCGGAAGAGACCCAGTACTTC
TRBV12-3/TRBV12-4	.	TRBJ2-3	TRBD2	CASSLTSGGARATQYF	TGTGCCAGCAGTTTAACTAGCGGGGGGGCCAGGGCCACGCAGTATTTT
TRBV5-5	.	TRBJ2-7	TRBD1	CASSSGTGFEQYF	TGTGCCAGCAGCTCCGGGACAGGGTTCGAGCAGTACTTC
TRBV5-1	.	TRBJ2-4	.	CASSPVAVLAKNIQYF	TGCGCCAGCAGCCCCGTAGCGGTTTTAGCCAAAAACATTCAGTACTTC
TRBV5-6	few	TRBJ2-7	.	CASSSPPKQNAYEQYF	TGTGCCAGCAGCTCCCCCCCAAAACAGAACGCCTACGAGCAGTACTTC
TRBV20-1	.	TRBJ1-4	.	CSARRGQGVEKLFF	TGCAGTGCTAGACGTGGGCAGGGTGTTGAAAAACTGTTTTTT
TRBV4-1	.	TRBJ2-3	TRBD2	CASSQDVRRGATDTQYF	TGCGCCAGCAGCCAAGATGTAAGGCGGGGGGCCACAGATACGCAGTATTTT
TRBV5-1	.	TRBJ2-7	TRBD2	CASSLAGVSSYEQYF	TGCGCCAGCAGCTTAGCGGGGGTGAGCTCCTACGAGCAGTACTTC
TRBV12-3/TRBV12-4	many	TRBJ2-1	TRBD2	CASSSLLAGIGNEQFF	TGTGCCAGCAGCTCACTACTAGCGGGAATTGGAAATGAGCAGTTCTTC
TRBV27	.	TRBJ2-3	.	CASSPGRFFSTDTQYF	TGTGCCAGCAGTCCCGGCCGATTTTTTAGCACAGATACGCAGTATTTT
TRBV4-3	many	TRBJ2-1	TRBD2	CASSQRLAEEGGNEQFF	TGCGCCAGCAGCCAACGGCTAGCGGAGGAGGGTGGGAATGAGCAGTTCTTC
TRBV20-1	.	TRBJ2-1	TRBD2	CSAHSGTSGRIEQFF	TGCAGTGCTCACTCCGGGACTAGCGGAAGGATTGAGCAGTTCTTC
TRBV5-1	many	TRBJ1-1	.	CASSQEEVVTEAFF	TGCGCCAGCAGCCAAGAGGAGGTAGTGACTGAAGCTTTCTTT
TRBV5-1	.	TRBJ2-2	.	CASSSRASLTGELFF	TGCGCCAGCAGCTCCCGGGCAAGTCTGACCGGGGAGCTGTTTTTT
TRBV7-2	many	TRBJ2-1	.	CASSKLGNEQFF	TGTGCCAGCAGCAAACTCGGGAATGAGCAGTTCTTC
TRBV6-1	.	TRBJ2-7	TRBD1	CAITRTGKTSYEQYF	TGTGCCATCACTCGGACAGGGAAAACCTCCTACGAGCAGTACTTC
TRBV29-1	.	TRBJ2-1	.	CSVEGFRDNPSSYNEQFF	TGCAGCGTTGAAGGGTTTAGGGACAACCCTAGCTCCTACAATGAGCAGTTCTTC
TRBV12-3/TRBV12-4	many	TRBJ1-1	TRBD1	CASSLYGTGRFTEAFF	TGTGCCAGCAGTTTATATGGGACAGGGAGATTCACTGAAGCTTTCTTT
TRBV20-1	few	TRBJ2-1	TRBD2	CSAAGLAEQFF	TGCAGTGCGGCGGGACTAGCCGAGCAGTTCTTC
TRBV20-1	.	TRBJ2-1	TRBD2	CSATFGGSGGHNEQFF	TGCAGTGCTACCTTTGGAGGTAGCGGGGGGCACAATGAGCAGTTCTTC
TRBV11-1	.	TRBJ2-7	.	CASSFPGSTYEQYF	TGTGCCAGCAGCTTTCCCGGGTCAACCTACGAGCAGTACTTC
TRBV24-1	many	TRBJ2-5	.	CATSDPGRETQYF	TGTGCCACCAGTGACCCCGGGCGGGAGACCCAGTACTTC
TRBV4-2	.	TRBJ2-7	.	CASGPGTLGDPTYEQYF	TGTGCCAGCGGCCCAGGGACTCTAGGCGACCCTACCTACGAGCAGTACTTC
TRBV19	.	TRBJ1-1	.	CASSPSTPVAETFF	TGTGCCAGTAGTCCGTCGACTCCTGTCGCTGAAACTTTCTTT